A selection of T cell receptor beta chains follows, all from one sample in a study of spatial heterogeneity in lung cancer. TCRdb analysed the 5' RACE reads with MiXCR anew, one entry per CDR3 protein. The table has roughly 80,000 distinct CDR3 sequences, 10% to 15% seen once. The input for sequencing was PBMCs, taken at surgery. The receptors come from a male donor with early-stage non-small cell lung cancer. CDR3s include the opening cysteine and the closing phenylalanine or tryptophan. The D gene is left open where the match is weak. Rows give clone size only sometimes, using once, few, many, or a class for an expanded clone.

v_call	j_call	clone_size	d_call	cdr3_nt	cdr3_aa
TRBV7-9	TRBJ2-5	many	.	TGTGCCAGCAGCCCGGACGGCCAAGAGACCCAGTACTTC	CASSPDGQETQYF
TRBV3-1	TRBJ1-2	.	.	TGTGCCAGCAGCCAAGGGGAGAATTGGGTCTACACCTTC	CASSQGENWVYTF
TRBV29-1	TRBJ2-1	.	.	TGCAGCGCCTACAGAGACAATGAGCAGTTCTTC	CSAYRDNEQFF
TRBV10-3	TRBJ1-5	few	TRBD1	TGTGCCGTTCAGGGGGATTATAGCAATCAGCCCCAGCATTTT	CAVQGDYSNQPQHF
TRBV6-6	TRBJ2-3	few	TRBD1	TGTGCCAGCAATCGACCCGACAGGGCGGTAGATACGCAGTATTTT	CASNRPDRAVDTQYF
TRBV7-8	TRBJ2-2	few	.	TGTGCCAGCAGCTTATTACGGACCGGGGAGCTGTTTTTT	CASSLLRTGELFF
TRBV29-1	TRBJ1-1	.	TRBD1	TGCAGCGTCACCGGGACAGGGGGAACTGAAGCTTTCTTT	CSVTGTGGTEAFF
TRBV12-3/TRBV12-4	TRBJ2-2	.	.	TGTGCCAGCAGTTTAGGGGAAGCGAACACCGGGGAGCTGTTTTTT	CASSLGEANTGELFF
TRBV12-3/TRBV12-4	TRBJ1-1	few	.	TGTGCCAGCAGGCTCACAGCGAACACTGAAGCTTTCTTT	CASRLTANTEAFF
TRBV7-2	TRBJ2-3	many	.	TGTGCCAGCAGCCATACCCTGACTATCGGGACCACAGATACGCAGTATTTT	CASSHTLTIGTTDTQYF
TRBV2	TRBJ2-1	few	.	TGTGCCAGCAAGTCAAGCTCCTACAATGAGCAGTTCTTC	CASKSSSYNEQFF
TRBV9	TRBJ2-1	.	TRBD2	TGTGCCAGCAGCGTTAGCGGGAGGGACAATGAGCAGTTCTTC	CASSVSGRDNEQFF
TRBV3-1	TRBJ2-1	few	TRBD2	TGTGCCAGCAGCCCCGGGACTAGCGGGAGCTCCTACAATGAGCAGTTCTTC	CASSPGTSGSSYNEQFF
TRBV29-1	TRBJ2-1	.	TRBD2	TGCAGCGTTGAAGCTCCGGTAGCGGGGGCCTACAATGAGCAGTTCTTC	CSVEAPVAGAYNEQFF
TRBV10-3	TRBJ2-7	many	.	TGTGCCATCAAGGTCGATAGCGAGACCTACGAGCAGTACTTC	CAIKVDSETYEQYF
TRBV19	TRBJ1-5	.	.	TGTGCCAGTAGTATTTCGACAGGTAGAAGCCAGCCCCAGCATTTT	CASSISTGRSQPQHF
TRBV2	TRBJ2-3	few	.	TGTGCCAGCAGTGAAGAAAGTATCGGTACGCAGTATTTT	CASSEESIGTQYF
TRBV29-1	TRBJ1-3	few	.	TGCAGCGTTGATTGGGTTGGTGGAAACACCATATATTTT	CSVDWVGGNTIYF
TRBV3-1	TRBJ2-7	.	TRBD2	TGTGCCAGCAGCCTGCGGACTAGCCTTTTATACGAGCAGTACTTC	CASSLRTSLLYEQYF
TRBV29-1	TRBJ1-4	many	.	TGCAGCGTTGAAAAGGGAATGAATGAAAAACTGTTTTTT	CSVEKGMNEKLFF
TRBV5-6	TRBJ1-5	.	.	TGTGCCAGCAGCATCGGGGGATTCCCTCAGCCCCAGCATTTT	CASSIGGFPQPQHF
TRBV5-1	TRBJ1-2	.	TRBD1	TGCGCCAGCAGCGGGGACAGGGTTAACTATGGCTACACCTTC	CASSGDRVNYGYTF
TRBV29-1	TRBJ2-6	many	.	TGCAGCGGGCAGATCCCTGGGGCCAACGTCCTGACTTTC	CSGQIPGANVLTF
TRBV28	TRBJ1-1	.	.	TGTGCCAGCAGTTTATCGGGACGCCAGTTGAACACTGAAGCTTTCTTT	CASSLSGRQLNTEAFF